Listed below are T cell receptor beta chains from one sample, sequenced in a study of T cell responses to AZD1222 COVID-19 vaccine. Produced via immunoSEQ multiplex PCR; TCRdb's table is partial and in-frame only. The sample has over 75,000 clones, around 87% seen once. Sample: peripheral blood, taken on day 0 of AZD1222 vaccination. The receptors originated from an adult in good health. The CDR3 runs from the conserved cysteine through the conserved F or W. Each record gives: CDR3 protein, CDR3 DNA, clone size, J gene, V gene, D gene. A D gene is named only where the DNA matches it firmly. The size entry is marked missing in some rows and otherwise reads once, few, many or a size class.

CASSQVSSPLHF TGTGCCAGCAGCCAAGTATCCTCACCCCTCCACTTT . TRBJ1-6 TRBV14 .
CASSMDLTWVQFF TGTGCCAGCAGCATGGACTTGACCTGGGTGCAGTTCTTC . TRBJ2-1 TRBV11-2 .
CASSASVLDSTDTQYF TGTGCCAGCAGTGCCTCCGTCCTGGATAGCACAGATACGCAGTATTTT few TRBJ2-3 TRBV6-4 .
CASSFSLGGGEQYF TGTGCCAGCAGTTTCTCCCTTGGGGGGGGCGAGCAGTACTTC . TRBJ2-7 TRBV28 TRBD2
CASPLSQTLFGYTF TGTGCCAGCCCTTTAAGTCAGACACTCTTTGGCTACACCTTC . TRBJ1-2 TRBV6-5 .
CASTVTGGAGTEAFF TGTGCCAGCACCGTGACAGGGGGCGCGGGAACTGAAGCTTTCTTT once TRBJ1-1 TRBV7-9 TRBD1
CASSLAGDLTYEQYF TGTGCCAGCAGCTTAGCGGGAGACCTGACTTACGAGCAGTACTTC . TRBJ2-7 TRBV7-2 .
CASSPDRGREPQHF TGTGCCAGCTCACCGGACAGGGGGCGAGAGCCCCAGCATTTT . TRBJ1-5 TRBV18 TRBD1
CASRSTGNTIYF TGTGCCAGCAGATCCACTGGAAACACCATATATTTT . TRBJ1-3 TRBV6-5 .
CASSLHSGDGTEAFF TGTGCCAGCAGCTTACACTCTGGGGATGGAACTGAAGCTTTCTTT . TRBJ1-1 TRBV7-3 .
CASSGYGTYGYTF TGCGCCAGCAGTGGTTACGGGACCTATGGCTACACCTTC . TRBJ1-2 TRBV10-1 .
CAVKSSYNSPLHF TGTGCCGTTAAGAGCTCCTATAATTCACCCCTCCACTTT . TRBJ1-6 TRBV2 .
CASSLDGTSGSNEQYF TGTGCCAGCAGCTTGGACGGGACTAGCGGGAGCAACGAGCAGTACTTC . TRBJ2-7 TRBV5-6 TRBD2
CASRGQGEGNSPLHF TGTGCCAGCAGGGGACAGGGGGAAGGAAATTCACCCCTCCACTTT . TRBJ1-6 TRBV28 TRBD1
CASSLPDSRNEQFF TGTGCCAGCAGCTTACCGGACTCGCGCAATGAGCAGTTCTTC . TRBJ2-1 TRBV7-2 .
CASSLRGYGYTF TGTGCCAGCAGTCTGAGGGGCTATGGCTACACCTTC . TRBJ1-2 TRBV28 .